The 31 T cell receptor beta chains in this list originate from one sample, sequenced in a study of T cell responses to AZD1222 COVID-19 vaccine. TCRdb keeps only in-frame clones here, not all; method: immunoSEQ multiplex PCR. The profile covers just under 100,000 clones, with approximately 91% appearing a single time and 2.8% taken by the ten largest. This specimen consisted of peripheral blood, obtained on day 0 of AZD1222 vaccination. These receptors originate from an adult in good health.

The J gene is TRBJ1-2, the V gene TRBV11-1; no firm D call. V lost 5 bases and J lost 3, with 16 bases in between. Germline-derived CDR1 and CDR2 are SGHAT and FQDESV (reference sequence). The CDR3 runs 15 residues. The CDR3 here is CASSHPGSGHYGYTF. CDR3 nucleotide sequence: TGTGCCAGCAGCCACCCCGGGAGCGGGCACTATGGCTACACCTTC.

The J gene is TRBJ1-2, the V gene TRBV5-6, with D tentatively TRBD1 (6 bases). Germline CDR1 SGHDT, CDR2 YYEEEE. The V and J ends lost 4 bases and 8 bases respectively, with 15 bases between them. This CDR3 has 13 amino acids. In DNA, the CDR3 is TGTGCCAGCAGCCCAAAGACAGGTGGAGGCTACACCTTC. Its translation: CASSPKTGGGYTF.

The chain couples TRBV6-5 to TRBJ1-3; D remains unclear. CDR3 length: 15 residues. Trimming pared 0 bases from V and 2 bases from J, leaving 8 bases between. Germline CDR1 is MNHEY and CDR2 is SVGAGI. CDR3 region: CASSYSTSTGNTIYF. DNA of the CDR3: TGTGCCAGCAGTTACTCGACATCTACTGGAAACACCATATATTTT.

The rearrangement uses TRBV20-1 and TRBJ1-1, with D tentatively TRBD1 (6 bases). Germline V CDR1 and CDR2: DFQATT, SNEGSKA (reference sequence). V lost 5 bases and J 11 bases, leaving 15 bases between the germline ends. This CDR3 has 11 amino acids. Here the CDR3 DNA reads TGCAGTGCTTGGGGGCGAGCGAAGGCTTTCTTT. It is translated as CSAWGRAKAFF.

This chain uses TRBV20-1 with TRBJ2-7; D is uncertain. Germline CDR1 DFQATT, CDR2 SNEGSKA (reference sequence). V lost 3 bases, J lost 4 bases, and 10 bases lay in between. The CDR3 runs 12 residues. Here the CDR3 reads CSASSAAYEQYF. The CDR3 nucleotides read TGCAGTGCTAGTTCTGCGGCTTACGAGCAGTACTTC.

This chain's CDR3 is CASSFRGLVNTEAFF. The CDR3 region has the DNA TGTGCCAGCAGCTTCAGGGGGTTAGTGAACACTGAAGCTTTCTTT. The chain is built from TRBV7-2 and TRBJ1-1, with 7 bases that match TRBD1. The germline V gene has CDR1 SGHTA and CDR2 FQGNSA. The CDR3 totals 15 residues. V lost 3 bases, J lost 0 bases, and 4 bases stayed unmatched.

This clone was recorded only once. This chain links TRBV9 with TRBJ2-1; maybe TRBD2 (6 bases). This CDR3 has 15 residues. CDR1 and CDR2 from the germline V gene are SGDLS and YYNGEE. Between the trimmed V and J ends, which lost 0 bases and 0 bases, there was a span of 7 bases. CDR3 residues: CASSVAAGSYNEQFF. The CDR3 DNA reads TGTGCCAGCAGCGTAGCAGCGGGCTCCTACAATGAGCAGTTCTTC.

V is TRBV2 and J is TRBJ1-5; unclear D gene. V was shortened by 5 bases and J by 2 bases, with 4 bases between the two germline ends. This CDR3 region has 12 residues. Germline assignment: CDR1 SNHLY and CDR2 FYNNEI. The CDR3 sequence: CASSQGNQPQHF. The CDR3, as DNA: TGTGCCAGCAGTCAGGGCAATCAGCCCCAGCATTTT.

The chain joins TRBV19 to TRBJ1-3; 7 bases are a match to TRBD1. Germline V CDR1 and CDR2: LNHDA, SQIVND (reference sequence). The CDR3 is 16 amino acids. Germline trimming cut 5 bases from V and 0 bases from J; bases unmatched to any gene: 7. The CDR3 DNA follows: TGTGCCAGTAGTCCGGGACAGCTTCCCTCTGGAAACACCATATATTTT. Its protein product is CASSPGQLPSGNTIYF.

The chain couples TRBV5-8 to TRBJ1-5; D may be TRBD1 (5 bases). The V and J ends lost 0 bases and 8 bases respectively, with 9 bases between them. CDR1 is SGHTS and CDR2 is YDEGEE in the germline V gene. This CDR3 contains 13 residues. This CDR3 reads CASSLEFREPQHF. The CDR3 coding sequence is TGTGCCAGCAGCTTGGAATTCAGGGAGCCCCAGCATTTT.

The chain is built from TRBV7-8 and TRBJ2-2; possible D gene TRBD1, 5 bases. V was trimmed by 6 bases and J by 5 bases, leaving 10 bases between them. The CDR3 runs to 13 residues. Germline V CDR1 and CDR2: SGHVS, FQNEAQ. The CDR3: CASRRRGTGELFF. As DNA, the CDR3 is TGTGCCAGCAGAAGAAGGGGTACCGGGGAGCTGTTTTTT.

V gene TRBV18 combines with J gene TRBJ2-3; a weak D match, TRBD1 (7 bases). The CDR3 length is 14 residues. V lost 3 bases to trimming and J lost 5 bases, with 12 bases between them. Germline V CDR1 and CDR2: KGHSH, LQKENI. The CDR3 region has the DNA TGTGCCAGCTCACCCAGGGGGGTTGAAGATACGCAGTATTTT. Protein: CASSPRGVEDTQYF.

Here the CDR3 DNA reads TGTGCCAGCAGTTACGGCATGGAATTTGGAAACACCATATATTTT. Translation: CASSYGMEFGNTIYF. V usage is TRBV6-6 and J usage is TRBJ1-3; D not resolved. Deletions cut 2 bases from V and 3 bases from J, with 11 bases between. The CDR3 covers 15 residues. Germline loops: CDR1 MNHNY, CDR2 SVGAGI (reference sequence).

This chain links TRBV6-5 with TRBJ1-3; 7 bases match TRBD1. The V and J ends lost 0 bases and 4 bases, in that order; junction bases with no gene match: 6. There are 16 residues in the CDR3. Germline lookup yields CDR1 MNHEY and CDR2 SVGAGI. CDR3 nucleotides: TGTGCCAGCAGTTACTCCGGCAGGGGGATCGGAAACACCATATATTTT. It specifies CASSYSGRGIGNTIYF.

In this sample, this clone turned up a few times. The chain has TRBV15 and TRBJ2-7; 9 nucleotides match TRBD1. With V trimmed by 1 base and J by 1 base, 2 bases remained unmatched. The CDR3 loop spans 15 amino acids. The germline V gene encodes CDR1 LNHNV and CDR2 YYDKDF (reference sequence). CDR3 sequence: CATSRGTGESYEQYF. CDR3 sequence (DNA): TGTGCCACCAGCAGAGGGACAGGGGAGTCCTACGAGCAGTACTTC.

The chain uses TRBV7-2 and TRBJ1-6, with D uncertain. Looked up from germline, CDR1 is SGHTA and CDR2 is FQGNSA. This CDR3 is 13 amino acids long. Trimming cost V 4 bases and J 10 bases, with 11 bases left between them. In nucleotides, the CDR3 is TGTGCCAGCAGCTCAGACAACCCCTCACCCCTCCACTTT. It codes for CASSSDNPSPLHF. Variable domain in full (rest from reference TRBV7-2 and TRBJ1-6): GAGVSQSPSNKVTEKGKDVELRCDPISGHTALYWYRQSLGQGLEFLIYFQGNSAPDKSGLPSDRFSAERTGGSVSTLTIQRTQQEDSAVYLCASSSDNPSPLHFGNGTRLTVT.

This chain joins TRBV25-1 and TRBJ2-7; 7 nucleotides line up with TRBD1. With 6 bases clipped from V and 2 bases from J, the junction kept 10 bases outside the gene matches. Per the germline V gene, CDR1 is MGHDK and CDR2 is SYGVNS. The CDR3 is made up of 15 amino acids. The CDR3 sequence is CASRGKNRGAYEQYF. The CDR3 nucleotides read TGTGCCAGCAGGGGGAAAAACAGGGGAGCCTACGAGCAGTACTTC.

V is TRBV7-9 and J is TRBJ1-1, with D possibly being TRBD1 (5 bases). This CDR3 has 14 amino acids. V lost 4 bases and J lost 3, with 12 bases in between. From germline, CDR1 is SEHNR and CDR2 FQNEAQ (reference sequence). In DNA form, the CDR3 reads TGTGCCAGCAGCTCTGCCGGGGGGGACACTGAAGCTTTCTTT. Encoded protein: CASSSAGGDTEAFF.

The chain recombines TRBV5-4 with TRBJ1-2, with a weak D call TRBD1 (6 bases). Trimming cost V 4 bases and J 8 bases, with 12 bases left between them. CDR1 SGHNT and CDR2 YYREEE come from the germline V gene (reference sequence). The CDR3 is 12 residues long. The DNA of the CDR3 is TGTGCCAGCAGCCAGGGGCTTGGGGGCTACACCTTC. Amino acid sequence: CASSQGLGGYTF.

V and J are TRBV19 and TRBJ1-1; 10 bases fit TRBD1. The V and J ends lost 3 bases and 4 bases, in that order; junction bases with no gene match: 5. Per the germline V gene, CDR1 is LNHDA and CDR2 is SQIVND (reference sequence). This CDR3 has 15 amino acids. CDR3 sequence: CASSISDRGPTEAFF. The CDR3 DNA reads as TGTGCCAGTAGTATTTCCGACAGGGGGCCCACTGAAGCTTTCTTT.

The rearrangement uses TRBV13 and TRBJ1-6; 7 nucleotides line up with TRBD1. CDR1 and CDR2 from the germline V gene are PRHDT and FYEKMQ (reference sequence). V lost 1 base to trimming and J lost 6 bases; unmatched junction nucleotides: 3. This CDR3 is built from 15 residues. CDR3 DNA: TGTGCCAGCAGCTTAGACAGGGGCGGTAATTCACCCCTCCACTTT. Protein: CASSLDRGGNSPLHF.

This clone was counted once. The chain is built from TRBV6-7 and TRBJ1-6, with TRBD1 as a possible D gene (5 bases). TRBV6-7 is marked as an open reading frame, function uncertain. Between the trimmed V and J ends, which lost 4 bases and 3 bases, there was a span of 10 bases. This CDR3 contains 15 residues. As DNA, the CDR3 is TGTGCCAGCAGTTCACGGACAATCTATAATTCACCCCTCCACTTT. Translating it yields CASSSRTIYNSPLHF.

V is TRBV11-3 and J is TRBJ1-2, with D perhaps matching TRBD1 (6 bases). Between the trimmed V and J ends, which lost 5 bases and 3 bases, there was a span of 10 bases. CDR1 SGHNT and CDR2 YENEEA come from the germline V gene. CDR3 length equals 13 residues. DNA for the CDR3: TGTGCCAGCAGCCAAGACAGGCACTATGGCTACACCTTC. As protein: CASSQDRHYGYTF.

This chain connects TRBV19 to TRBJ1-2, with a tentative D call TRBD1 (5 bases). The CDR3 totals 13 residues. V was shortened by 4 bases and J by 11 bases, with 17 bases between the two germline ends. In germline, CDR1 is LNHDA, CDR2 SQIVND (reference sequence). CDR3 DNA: TGTGCCAGTAGTAGTACAGAGGGCAGGGATTACACCTTC. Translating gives CASSSTEGRDYTF.

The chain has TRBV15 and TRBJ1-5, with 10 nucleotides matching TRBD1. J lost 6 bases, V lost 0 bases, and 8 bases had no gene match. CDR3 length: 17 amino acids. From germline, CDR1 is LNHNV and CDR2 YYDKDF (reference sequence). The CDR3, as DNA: TGTGCCACCAGCAGAGACAGGGGACAGGGGTCCGGTCAGCCCCAGCATTTT. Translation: CATSRDRGQGSGQPQHF.

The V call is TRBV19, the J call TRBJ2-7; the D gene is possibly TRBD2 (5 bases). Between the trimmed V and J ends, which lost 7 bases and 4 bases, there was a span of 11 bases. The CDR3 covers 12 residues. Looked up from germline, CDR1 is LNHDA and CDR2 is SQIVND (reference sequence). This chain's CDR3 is CASIDGKYEQYF. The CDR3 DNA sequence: TGTGCCAGTATCGACGGGAAGTACGAGCAGTACTTC.

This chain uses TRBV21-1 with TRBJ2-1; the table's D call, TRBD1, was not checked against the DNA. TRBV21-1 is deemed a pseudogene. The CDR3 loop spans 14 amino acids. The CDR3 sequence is CASSKGGRVNEQFF. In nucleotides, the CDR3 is TGTGCCAGCAGCAAAGGGGGCAGGGTTAATGAGCAGTTCTTC.

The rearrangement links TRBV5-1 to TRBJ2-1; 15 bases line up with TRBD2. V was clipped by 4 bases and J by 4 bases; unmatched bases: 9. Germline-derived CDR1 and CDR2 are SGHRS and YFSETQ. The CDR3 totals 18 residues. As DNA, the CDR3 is TGCGCCAGCAGCCTACGTCCGGGACTAGCGGGGGGATACAATGAGCAGTTCTTC. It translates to CASSLRPGLAGGYNEQFF.

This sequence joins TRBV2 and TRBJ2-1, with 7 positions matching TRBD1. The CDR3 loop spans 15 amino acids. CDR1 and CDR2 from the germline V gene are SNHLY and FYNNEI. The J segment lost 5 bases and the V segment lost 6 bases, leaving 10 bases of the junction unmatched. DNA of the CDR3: TGTGCCAGCAGGACGGAAAGGGGGCGAAACAATGAGCAGTTCTTC. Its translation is CASRTERGRNNEQFF.

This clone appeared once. In DNA, the CDR3 is TGTGCCAGCAGAACAGGGTTTGATCAGCCCCAGCATTTT. Translated, it gives CASRTGFDQPQHF. The J gene is TRBJ1-5, the V gene TRBV6-5; tentative D call: TRBD1 (6 bases). This CDR3 comprises 13 residues. Deletions cut 6 bases from V and 5 bases from J, with 11 bases between. Germline-derived CDR1 and CDR2 are MNHEY and SVGAGI.

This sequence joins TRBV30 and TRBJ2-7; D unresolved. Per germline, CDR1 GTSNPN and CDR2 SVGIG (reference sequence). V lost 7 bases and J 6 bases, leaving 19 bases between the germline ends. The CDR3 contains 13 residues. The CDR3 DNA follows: TGTGCCTCCCAACCGGGCCCCCTCGGCGAGCAGTACTTC. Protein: CASQPGPLGEQYF. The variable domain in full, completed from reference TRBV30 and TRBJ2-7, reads SQTIHQWPATLVQPVGSPLSLECTVEGTSNPNLYWYRQAAGRGLQLLFYSVGIGQISSEVPQNLSASRPQDRQFILSSKKLLLSDSGFYLCASQPGPLGEQYFGPGTRLTVT.